The text below deals with one TCR beta chain. Sequencing was performed with immunoSEQ multiplex PCR; in TCRdb, only in-frame clones are kept and a portion is missing. The table has about 680,000 clones, around 78% seen once. This sample is drawn from a study of shared clonotypes between healthy human individuals. The CDR3 length is 16 residues. Germline lookup yields CDR1 MGHDK and CDR2 SYGVNS. V dropped 6 bases and J dropped 1 base, with 18 bases sitting between them. Specimen: memory CD4+ T cells sorted from blood. As to subset: CD45RA-negative fraction. The rearrangement joins TRBV25-1 to TRBJ1-1; TRBD1 is a possible D gene (6 bases). The sequence was collected from a woman younger than 45 in good health. The CDR3 bases are TGTGCCAGCAGCGGTAATCAGGGGACCCCGAACACTGAAGCTTTCTTT. Its translation: CASSGNQGTPNTEAFF.